Shown below are 5 T cell receptor beta chains from a single sample sequenced in a study of spatial heterogeneity in lung cancer. Time point here: sample taken at primary tumor resection. In TCRdb, the 5' RACE reads were re-called with MiXCR into one record per CDR3 protein. The data show some 34,000 distinct CDR3 sequences, with about 7.2% seen just once and approximately 28% held by the top ten. Material: PBMCs, obtained at surgery. The receptor set was obtained from a female donor with early-stage non-small cell lung cancer.

This clonotype was seen many times. The chain has TRBV29-1 and TRBJ2-3; either TRBD1 or TRBD2 may fit D (6 bases each). CDR1 and CDR2 from the germline V gene are SQVTM and ANQGSEA. Between the trimmed V and J ends, which lost 6 bases and 0 bases, there was a span of 10 bases. The CDR3 has 13 amino acids. The CDR3 region is CSVTGASTDTQYF. The CDR3 bases are TGCAGCGTGACGGGGGCCAGCACAGATACGCAGTATTTT.

This sequence joins TRBV20-1 and TRBJ2-7, with TRBD1 matching 9 bases. There are 14 residues in the CDR3. The V segment lost 6 bases and the J segment 0 bases; nucleotides outside the gene matches: 6. Germline V gene sequence: CDR1 DFQATT, CDR2 SNEGSKA (reference sequence). CDR3 loop: CSAQSGQGSYEQYF. In DNA form, the CDR3 reads TGCAGTGCCCAATCGGGACAGGGCTCCTACGAGCAGTACTTC.

J is TRBJ2-1 and V is TRBV27; 7 bases map to TRBD1. Trimming took 0 bases from V and 7 from J; bases not matched to a gene: 12. Germline V CDR1 and CDR2: MNHEY, SMNVEV (reference sequence). This CDR3 comprises 17 residues. In DNA form, the CDR3 reads TGTGCCAGCAGTTTATCCTTTACAGGGGCCAAGGGGAATGAGCAGTTCTTC. It encodes CASSLSFTGAKGNEQFF.

This clonotype was seen more than once but under ten times. This chain joins TRBV24-1 and TRBJ2-1, with D possibly TRBD1 on 7 matching bases. This CDR3 contains 15 residues. The V end lost 4 bases, the J end lost 7 bases, and 16 bases lay between the germline ends. Germline V gene lookup returns CDR1 KGHDR and CDR2 SFDVKD. CDR3 DNA: TGTGCCACCAGTGAGGGTGGGGCAGGGGGGAATGAGCAGTTCTTC. It encodes CATSEGGAGGNEQFF.

In this sample, this clonotype turned up many times. The chain uses TRBV5-1 and TRBJ1-1, with a weak D call TRBD1 (6 bases). The length of the CDR3 is 13 residues. CDR1 is SGHRS, CDR2 YFSETQ, per germline. V shed 4 bases and J shed 1 base, with 8 bases lying between them. The CDR3 reads CASSEQGNTEAFF. CDR3 in DNA: TGCGCCAGCAGCGAACAGGGGAACACTGAAGCTTTCTTT.